This T cell receptor (beta chain) is from a study of CD8 T cells in Susac syndrome. Looked up from germline, CDR1 is SGHRS and CDR2 is YFSETQ. Trimming pared 0 bases from V and 2 bases from J, leaving 8 bases between. The length of the CDR3 is 14 residues. The authors reverse transcribed 0.5 to 1 ug RNA with random hexamers. TCRdb passed the immunoSEQ multiplex PCR reads through MiXCR, listing each CDR3 protein once. The sample has around 190,000 distinct CDR3 sequences; 85% to 95% are singletons. This clonotype was sampled from a human donor with Susac syndrome. Sequenced: CD4+ T cells from PBMCs. This chain connects TRBV5-1 to TRBJ1-2; D uncertain. The CDR3 region has the DNA TGCGCCAGCAGCTTGGGGACGGTGAACTATGGCTACACCTTC. Translation gives CASSLGTVNYGYTF.